Judged by frequency, the clone carrying this T cell receptor (beta chain) is medium-sized. CDR3 length equals 12 residues. Germline V gene sequence: CDR1 SNHLY, CDR2 FYNNEI. The record originates from a study of human CD8 memory T cell subsets. Libraries of TCR beta chains were produced by 5' RACE (UMI-labeled). TCRdb processed the 5' RACE reads again and assigns one entry to each CDR3 protein, with no DNA. The sample is made up of over 3,500 distinct CDR3 sequences, and the top ten hold just over 30% of it. The source material was CD8+ T cells from PBMCs. The chain recombines TRBV2 with TRBJ1-4; TCRdb's D call of TRBD1 is untestable without DNA. The clonotype was recovered from a human donor in good health. The CDR3 sequence is CASSEGAGRLFF.